A selection of T cell receptor beta chains follows, all from one sample in a study of response to subunit inactivated influenza vaccine. TCRdb called the RT-PCR reads again in MiXCR, with one record for every CDR3 protein. The table includes some 520,000 distinct CDR3 sequences, 15% to 20% detected once. The source material was CD4+ T cells sorted from PBMCs, sampled around 25 months after vaccination. Receptors originate from a man between 50 and 69 years old who received an inactivated influenza vaccine. Both conserved end residues are part of each CDR3. Fields, in order: D gene, V gene, clone size, J gene, CDR3 protein, CDR3 DNA. D genes are given only for firm matches. The size of a clone is reported for some rows only, either as once, few or many, or as a class for expanded clones.

-,TRBV12-3/TRBV12-4,few,TRBJ2-1,CASSLDLVGSQFF,TGTGCCAGCAGTTTGGATCTCGTTGGGTCACAGTTCTTC
TRBD2,TRBV4-2,few,TRBJ2-3,CASSRRASGSADTQYF,TGTGCCAGCAGCCGGAGGGCTAGCGGGAGCGCAGATACGCAGTATTTT
-,TRBV5-4,-,TRBJ2-4,CASSRQEGKNIQYF,TGTGCCAGCAGCCGACAGGAAGGAAAAAACATTCAGTACTTC
TRBD1,TRBV4-1,-,TRBJ2-1,CASSQNERRQGHEQFF,TGCGCCAGCAGCCAAAACGAACGTCGACAGGGCCATGAGCAGTTCTTC
-,TRBV5-1,-,TRBJ2-3,CASSLVGAGDTQYF,TGCGCCAGCAGCTTGGTTGGGGCGGGAGATACGCAGTATTTT
-,TRBV7-2,-,TRBJ2-7,CASGPGVRVYEQYF,TGTGCCAGCGGCCCCGGGGTGCGGGTCTACGAGCAGTACTTC
-,TRBV7-7,few,TRBJ2-7,CASSLGQGTQQYF,TGTGCTAGCAGCTTAGGGCAGGGCACCCAGCAGTACTTC
-,TRBV20-1,few,TRBJ2-7,CSAAPPPVYEQYF,TGCAGTGCAGCTCCCCCCCCTGTCTACGAGCAGTACTTC
TRBD1,TRBV4-3,few,TRBJ1-3,CASSQDRQGDFGNTIYF,TGCGCCAGCAGCCAAGACCGACAGGGGGATTTTGGAAACACCATATATTTT
-,TRBV12-3/TRBV12-4,many,TRBJ2-1,CAGGVGLAYNEQFF,TGTGCCGGAGGGGTCGGGCTAGCGTACAATGAGCAGTTCTTC
-,TRBV21-1,few,TRBJ2-2,CASSRDRLSTGELFF,TGTGCCAGCAGCAGGGACAGGCTTAGCACCGGGGAGCTGTTTTTT
-,TRBV5-1,few,TRBJ2-2,CASKDTKGAGELFF,TGCGCCAGCAAGGACACTAAGGGGGCCGGGGAGCTGTTTTTT
-,TRBV11-2,once,TRBJ2-3,CASSLSPPDTQYF,TGTGCCAGCAGCCTCTCTCCTCCAGATACGCAGTATTTT
TRBD2,TRBV15,-,TRBJ2-3,CATSRDGTSRLIDTQYF,TGTGCCACCAGCAGAGATGGGACTAGCCGTCTCATAGATACGCAGTATTTT
-,TRBV11-2,-,TRBJ2-7,CASSPLRDTAQLSYEQYF,TGTGCCAGCAGTCCTCTCCGGGACACCGCCCAACTTTCCTACGAGCAGTACTTC
TRBD1,TRBV15,few,TRBJ2-7,CATRRDRGLAYEQYF,TGTGCCACCAGAAGAGACAGGGGGCTTGCCTACGAGCAGTACTTC
-,TRBV20-1,-,TRBJ2-7,CSARELGGYEQYF,TGCAGTGCTAGAGAATTAGGCGGCTACGAGCAGTACTTC
TRBD1,TRBV5-1,many,TRBJ2-7,CASSLGGTVSYEQYF,TGCGCCAGCAGCTTGGGAGGGACAGTCTCCTACGAGCAGTACTTC
-,TRBV5-6,-,TRBJ2-7,CARSHGGPYEQYF,TGTGCCAGGAGCCACGGGGGACCCTACGAGCAGTACTTC
TRBD2,TRBV12-3/TRBV12-4,-,TRBJ2-1,CASSLDYRGVTEQFF,TGTGCCAGCAGTTTAGACTACCGGGGGGTTACTGAGCAGTTCTTC
-,TRBV5-1,few,TRBJ1-2,CASSFADGIYGYTF,TGCGCCAGCAGCTTTGCGGACGGCATCTATGGCTACACCTTC
-,TRBV3-1,-,TRBJ2-7,CASSQVSPYEQYF,TGTGCCAGCAGCCAAGTGTCCCCCTACGAGCAGTACTTC
TRBD1,TRBV6-1,-,TRBJ2-2,CASRPRTGNTGELFF,TGTGCCAGCAGGCCTAGGACAGGGAACACCGGGGAGCTGTTTTTT
TRBD2,TRBV7-2,-,TRBJ2-1,CASSLVPAGGFNEQFF,TGTGCCAGCAGCTTAGTCCCAGCGGGAGGGTTCAATGAGCAGTTCTTC
-,TRBV28,few,TRBJ2-7,CASSSSGPLYEQYF,TGTGCCAGCAGTTCGTCCGGACCCCTCTACGAGCAGTACTTC
-,TRBV7-2,many,TRBJ1-6,CASSSGGGRPNSPLHF,TGTGCCAGCAGCTCCGGGGGAGGGCGGCCAAATTCACCCCTCCACTTT
TRBD1,TRBV12-3/TRBV12-4,many,TRBJ1-1,CASSSSQGTEAFF,TGTGCCAGCAGTTCCTCACAGGGGACTGAAGCTTTCTTT
TRBD2,TRBV4-1,few,TRBJ2-5,CASSPLLAAQETQYF,TGCGCCAGCAGCCCTCTACTAGCGGCACAAGAGACCCAGTACTTC
-,TRBV7-2,-,TRBJ1-1,CASSPSNRNTEAFF,TGTGCCAGCAGCCCCTCTAACCGAAACACTGAAGCTTTCTTT
-,TRBV7-8,many,TRBJ2-5,CASSLVRAGETQYF,TGTGCCAGCAGCTTAGTGCGGGCTGGGGAGACCCAGTACTTC
TRBD2,TRBV29-1,-,TRBJ2-1,CSVGGLAYNEQFF,TGCAGCGTTGGGGGACTAGCCTACAATGAGCAGTTCTTC
TRBD2,TRBV6-1,-,TRBJ2-4,CASSPLAGGLAKNIQYF,TGTGCCAGCAGTCCATTAGCGGGAGGGCTGGCCAAAAACATTCAGTACTTC
TRBD1,TRBV20-1,-,TRBJ2-3,CSADDRDRGPDTQYF,TGCAGTGCCGACGACCGGGACAGGGGGCCGGATACGCAGTATTTT
TRBD1,TRBV29-1,-,TRBJ1-2,CSAPRGDGHYYGYTF,TGCAGCGCTCCCAGGGGGGACGGCCATTACTATGGCTACACCTTC
TRBD2,TRBV28,few,TRBJ2-3,CASRTSGTRPGTQYF,TGTGCCAGCAGGACTAGCGGGACCCGGCCGGGAACGCAGTATTTT
TRBD1,TRBV12-3/TRBV12-4,few,TRBJ2-5,CASSFGTGVGETQYF,TGTGCCAGCAGTTTTGGGACAGGGGTCGGGGAGACCCAGTACTTC
-,TRBV20-1,few,TRBJ1-4,CSATPSATNEKLFF,TGCAGTGCGACTCCCAGTGCAACTAATGAAAAACTGTTTTTT
TRBD1,TRBV5-5,-,TRBJ2-7,CASSRGAGQGEDEQYF,TGTGCCAGCAGCAGAGGGGCAGGACAGGGGGAGGACGAGCAGTACTTC
-,TRBV4-3,few,TRBJ2-1,CASSPRGGGSYNEQFF,TGCGCCAGCAGCCCTCGGGGAGGAGGCTCCTACAATGAGCAGTTCTTC
TRBD2,TRBV28,few,TRBJ2-3,CASSGTEGRGGTDTQYF,TGTGCCAGCAGTGGAACCGAGGGGCGGGGGGGCACAGATACGCAGTATTTT
-,TRBV14,many,TRBJ2-1,CASSQAWLNEQFF,TGTGCCAGCAGCCAGGCCTGGCTCAATGAGCAGTTCTTC
-,TRBV27,-,TRBJ2-3,CASSLFPPSRSDTQYF,TGTGCCAGCAGTTTATTTCCCCCGTCCCGCTCAGATACGCAGTATTTT
TRBD2,TRBV25-1,few,TRBJ2-7,CASRPASGSYEQYF,TGTGCCAGCAGACCCGCCAGCGGGAGTTACGAGCAGTACTTC
-,TRBV12-3/TRBV12-4,few,TRBJ1-3,CASSLNGNTIYF,TGTGCCAGCAGTTTGAATGGAAACACCATATATTTT
-,TRBV7-9,few,TRBJ2-7,CASSLAHGEWEQYF,TGTGCCAGCAGCTTAGCTCATGGAGAGTGGGAGCAGTACTTC